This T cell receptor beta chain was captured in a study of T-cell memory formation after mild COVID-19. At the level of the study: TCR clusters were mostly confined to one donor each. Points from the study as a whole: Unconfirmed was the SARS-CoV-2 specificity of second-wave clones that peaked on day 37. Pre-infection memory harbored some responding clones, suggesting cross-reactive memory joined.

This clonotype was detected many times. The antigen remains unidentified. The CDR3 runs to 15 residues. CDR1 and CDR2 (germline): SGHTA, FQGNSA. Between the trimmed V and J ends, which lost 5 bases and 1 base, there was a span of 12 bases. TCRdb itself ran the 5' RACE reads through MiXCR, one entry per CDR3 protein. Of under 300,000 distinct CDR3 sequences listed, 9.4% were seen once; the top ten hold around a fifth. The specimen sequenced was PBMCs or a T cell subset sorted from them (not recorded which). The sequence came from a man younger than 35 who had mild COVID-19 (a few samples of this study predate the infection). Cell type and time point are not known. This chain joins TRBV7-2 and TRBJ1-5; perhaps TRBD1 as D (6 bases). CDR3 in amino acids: CASSTQGVSNQPQHF. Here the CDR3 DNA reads TGTGCCAGCAGCACACAGGGAGTAAGCAATCAGCCCCAGCATTTT.